Presented here are 16 T cell receptor beta chains from one specimen sequenced in a study of shared clonotypes between healthy human individuals. The method was immunoSEQ multiplex PCR; TCRdb's version includes in-frame clones alone and lacks a portion of them. The data contain roughly 2.6 million clones, approximately 90% of them singletons. Sequencing used naive CD4+ T cells sorted from blood. Documented subset: CD45RA+ positively selected. These receptors came from a young man in good health.

The CDR3 sequence is CASSLGDIGFYEQYF. The CDR3 DNA reads as TGCGCCAGCAGCTTGGGGGACATCGGGTTTTACGAGCAGTACTTC. The rearrangement joins TRBV5-1 to TRBJ2-7; tentative D call: TRBD1 (6 bases). Germline CDR1 reads SGHRS; CDR2 reads YFSETQ. The CDR3 length is 15 residues. Trimming pared 0 bases from V and 4 bases from J, leaving 14 bases between.

The V call is TRBV6-1, the J call TRBJ2-2; a possible D gene is TRBD1 (5 bases). CDR3 length equals 13 residues. Germline lookup yields CDR1 MNHNS and CDR2 SASEGT. The V end lost 8 bases, the J end lost 2 bases, and 9 bases lay between the germline ends. CDR3 residues: CASRTPNTGELFF. CDR3 sequence (DNA): TGTGCCAGCCGGACACCTAACACCGGGGAGCTGTTTTTT.

This sequence joins TRBV10-3 and TRBJ1-2; D is uncertain. V was cut by 3 bases and J by 8 bases, with 16 bases left in between. Germline assignment: CDR1 ENHRY and CDR2 SYGVKD. The CDR3 spans 14 residues. CDR3 in amino acids: CAISDRQAFRGYTF. Here the CDR3 DNA reads TGTGCCATCAGTGATAGGCAGGCCTTTCGAGGCTACACCTTC.

Comment on this clone: This CDR3 is also generated by other DNA sequences in the sample. CDR3 DNA: TGTGCCAGCAGTTTACGGGACGGAGAGCAGTTCTTC. Translating gives CASSLRDGEQFF. The chain is built from TRBV28 and TRBJ2-1; either TRBD1 or TRBD2 may supply D (5 bases each). Trimming took off 2 bases at V and 10 bases at J, with 9 bases between the two ends. Germline lookup yields CDR1 MDHEN and CDR2 SYDVKM. This CDR3 has 12 residues. Supplemented by reference TRBV28 and TRBJ2-1, the full variable domain reads DVKVTQSSRYLVKRTGEKVFLECVQDMDHENMFWYRQDPGLGLRLIYFSYDVKMKEKGDIPEGYSVSREKKERFSLILESASTNQTSMYLCASSLRDGEQFFGPGTRLTVL.

V and J are TRBV19 and TRBJ2-7; D is undetermined. This CDR3 has 14 amino acids. V shed 9 bases and J shed 2 bases, with 17 bases lying between them. Germline V gene lookup returns CDR1 LNHDA and CDR2 SQIVND (reference sequence). CDR3 sequence (DNA): TGTGCCAGCGACGGAATCGACCCACCCTACGAGCAGTACTTC. Its translation: CASDGIDPPYEQYF. Filled out from reference TRBV19 and TRBJ2-7, the complete variable domain reads DGGITQSPKYLFRKEGQNVTLSCEQNLNHDAMYWYRQDPGQGLRLIYYSQIVNDFQKGDIAEGYSVSREKKESFPLTVTSAQKNPTAFYLCASDGIDPPYEQYFGPGTRLTVT.

The chain uses TRBV29-1 and TRBJ1-2; maybe TRBD1 (5 bases). Per germline, CDR1 SQVTM and CDR2 ANQGSEA. This CDR3 is built from 15 residues. V gave up 2 bases and J gave up 1 base, with 14 bases separating them. CDR3 amino acids: CSVEMEGKFNYGYTF. For the CDR3, the DNA is TGCAGCGTTGAAATGGAGGGGAAGTTTAACTATGGCTACACCTTC.

Note on this clone: In the same sample, other DNA sequences code for this CDR3. The chain employs TRBV28 and TRBJ2-3, with TRBD2 matching over 7 bases. The germline CDR1 and CDR2 sequences are MDHEN and SYDVKM. The CDR3 sequence is 14 residues long. The trim removed 5 bases at V and 0 bases at J, leaving 2 bases unmatched. CDR3 in amino acids: CASSRGGSTDTQYF. CDR3 in DNA: TGTGCCAGCAGTCGCGGGGGTAGCACAGATACGCAGTATTTT.

With respect to this clone: Other DNA sequences of this sample code for an identical CDR3. V is TRBV9 and J is TRBJ2-5; TRBD2 aligns across 15 bases. Germline assignment: CDR1 SGDLS and CDR2 YYNGEE. V dropped 0 bases and J dropped 5; count of bases not matched to a gene: 2. This CDR3 region has 16 residues. CDR3 amino acids: CASSVGGTSGRETQYF. Written as DNA, the CDR3 is TGTGCCAGCAGCGTAGGGGGGACTAGCGGGAGGGAGACCCAGTACTTC.

Points on this clone: The sample carries other DNA sequences with the same CDR3. The V call is TRBV18, the J call TRBJ1-5, with D hard to call. CDR1 is KGHSH and CDR2 is LQKENI in the germline V gene. CDR3 length: 13 residues. Trimming left V 2 bases short and J 7 bases short, with 9 bases between. The CDR3 region is CASSPGIGQPQHF. In nucleotides, the CDR3 is TGTGCCAGCTCACCAGGGATCGGACAGCCCCAGCATTTT.

The chain has TRBV19 and TRBJ1-4; weak D call: TRBD1 (6 bases). The V end was cut by 5 bases, the J end by 8 bases, with 21 bases between. Germline assignment: CDR1 LNHDA and CDR2 SQIVND (reference sequence). This CDR3 is built from 16 residues. The CDR3, as DNA: TGTGCCAGTAGTCCAGGGGCAGGGGTCCGGGACGAAAAACTGTTTTTT. Translated, it gives CASSPGAGVRDEKLFF.

This sequence joins TRBV7-2 and TRBJ2-1; 11 bases are shared with TRBD1. This CDR3 spans 15 amino acids. Germline V CDR1 and CDR2: SGHTA, FQGNSA. With V trimmed by 4 bases and J by 7 bases, 6 bases remained unmatched. CDR3 amino acids: CASSSGQGAENEQFF. The DNA for the CDR3 is TGTGCCAGCAGCTCCGGACAGGGGGCTGAAAATGAGCAGTTCTTC.

The rearrangement joins TRBV19 to TRBJ1-2, with TRBD1 identical over 12 bases. The CDR3 length is 16 residues. The junction had 9 bases not matched to a gene; V was cut back by 6 bases and J by 4 bases. In germline, CDR1 is LNHDA, CDR2 SQIVND (reference sequence). The CDR3 DNA reads TGTGCCAGTAGCCCGGGACAGGGGGCAGGAGTCTATGGCTACACCTTC. It yields the protein CASSPGQGAGVYGYTF.

V usage is TRBV28 and J usage is TRBJ2-3, with 9 bases that match TRBD2. The CDR3 loop spans 17 amino acids. CDR1 is MDHEN and CDR2 is SYDVKM in the germline V gene. Trimming took 5 bases from V and 0 from J; bases not matched to a gene: 9. CDR3 in amino acids: CASSTPTSGLSTDTQYF. The CDR3 region has the DNA TGTGCCAGCAGTACACCTACTAGCGGGTTAAGCACAGATACGCAGTATTTT.

This clone was seen more than once but under ten times. A read error may account for a junction end that differs from germline. The chain is built from TRBV10-3 and TRBJ1-2; no clear D. The germline V gene has CDR1 ENHRY and CDR2 SYGVKD. CDR3 length: 12 amino acids. The CDR3 region is CAISQSGYGYTF. CDR3 bases: TGTGCCATCAGTCAGTCTGGCTATGGCTACACCTTC.

About this clone itself: A junction end diverges from the germline sequence, so it may reflect a read error. The identical CDR3 is also encoded by other nucleotide sequences in the sample. This chain connects TRBV5-1 to TRBJ1-2; 9 bases are shared with TRBD1. Germline CDR1 and CDR2: SGHRS and YFSETQ. This CDR3 region has 14 residues. The CDR3 DNA reads as TGCGCCAGCAGTTTGGACAGGGGTCAGTATGGCTACACCTTC. Its protein is CASSLDRGQYGYTF.

CDR3 bases: TGTGCCAGTAGGGCAGAGACCCTGGGCAGGGCCAACGTCCTGACTTTC. Amino acids: CASRAETLGRANVLTF. The genes are TRBV7-9 and TRBJ2-6, with unresolved D. From germline, CDR1 is SEHNR and CDR2 FQNEAQ (reference sequence). Trimming left V 9 bases short and J 5 bases short, with 20 bases between. The length of the CDR3 is 16 residues.